This T cell receptor (beta chain) was recovered during a study of cytomegalovirus exposure and HLA in healthy donors. General study points: Fewer N-insertions than the roughly 600-donor mean were reportedly shown by an Asian-associated ancestry cluster in a later analysis. Solely CMV serostatus was available to characterize immune exposure.

Amplification used 60 Vbeta primers and 13 Jbeta primers. Sequencing used immunoSEQ multiplex PCR; TCRdb keeps in-frame clones, though not all of them. The sample yields approximately 110,000 clones, roughly 71% seen once. This clone has only a few counts. Its specificity is unknown. In germline, CDR1 is SGDLS, CDR2 YYNGEE. V lost 0 bases and J lost 6, with 15 bases in between. The CDR3 consists of 16 residues. The sample taken for sequencing was PBMCs. The source of this sequence is a woman in her fifties or sixties in good health and CMV-seropositive. The V gene is TRBV9, the J gene TRBJ2-2, with TRBD2 as a possible D gene (7 bases). CDR3 bases: TGTGCCAGCAGCGTAGCCGGAGGGGGGGCCCCCGGGGAGCTGTTTTTT. This sequence encodes CASSVAGGGAPGELFF.